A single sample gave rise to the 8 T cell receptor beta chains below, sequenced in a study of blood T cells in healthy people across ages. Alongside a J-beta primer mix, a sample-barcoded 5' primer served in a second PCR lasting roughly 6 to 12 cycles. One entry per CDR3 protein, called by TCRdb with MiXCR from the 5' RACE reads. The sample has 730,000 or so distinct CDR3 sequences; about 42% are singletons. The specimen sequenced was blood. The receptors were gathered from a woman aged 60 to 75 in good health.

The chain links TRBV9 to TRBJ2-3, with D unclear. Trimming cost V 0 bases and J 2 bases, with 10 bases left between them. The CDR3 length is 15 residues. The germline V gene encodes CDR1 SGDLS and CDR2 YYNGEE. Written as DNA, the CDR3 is TGTGCCAGCAGCGTAGTGGTGGGGATCACAGATACGCAGTATTTT. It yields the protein CASSVVVGITDTQYF.

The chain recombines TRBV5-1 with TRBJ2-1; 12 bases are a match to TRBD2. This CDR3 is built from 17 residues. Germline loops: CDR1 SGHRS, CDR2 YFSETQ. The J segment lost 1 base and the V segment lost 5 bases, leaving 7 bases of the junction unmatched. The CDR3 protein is CASSSLAGGLSYNEQFF. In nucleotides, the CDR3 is TGCGCCAGCAGTTCACTAGCGGGAGGACTATCCTACAATGAGCAGTTCTTC.

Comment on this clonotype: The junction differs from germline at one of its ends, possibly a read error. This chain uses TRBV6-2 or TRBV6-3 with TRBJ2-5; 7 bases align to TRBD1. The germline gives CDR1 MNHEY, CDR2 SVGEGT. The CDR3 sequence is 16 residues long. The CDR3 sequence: CTSSYSWDSFEETQYF. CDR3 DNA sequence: TGTACCAGCAGTTACTCTTGGGACAGTTTTGAGGAGACCCAGTACTTC.

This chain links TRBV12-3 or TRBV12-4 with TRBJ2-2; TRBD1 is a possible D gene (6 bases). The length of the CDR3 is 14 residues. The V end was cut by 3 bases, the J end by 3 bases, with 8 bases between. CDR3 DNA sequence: TGTGCCAGCAGTTTCAGACAGGACACCGGGGAGCTGTTTTTT. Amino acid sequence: CASSFRQDTGELFF.

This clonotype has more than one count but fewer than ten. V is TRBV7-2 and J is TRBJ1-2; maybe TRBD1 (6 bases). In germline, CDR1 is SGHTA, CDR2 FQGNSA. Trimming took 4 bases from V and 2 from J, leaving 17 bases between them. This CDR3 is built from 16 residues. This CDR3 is CASSSAWGGSNYGYTF. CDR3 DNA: TGTGCCAGCAGCTCGGCTTGGGGGGGCAGCAACTATGGCTACACCTTC.

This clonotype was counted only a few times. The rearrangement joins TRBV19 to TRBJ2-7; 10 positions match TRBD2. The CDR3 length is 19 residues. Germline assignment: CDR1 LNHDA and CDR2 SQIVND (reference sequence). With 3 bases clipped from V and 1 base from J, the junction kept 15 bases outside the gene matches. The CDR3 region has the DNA TGTGCCAGTAGTATTGAAACTCACATTGGACTAGCGGAGTCCTACGAGCAGTACTTC. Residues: CASSIETHIGLAESYEQYF.

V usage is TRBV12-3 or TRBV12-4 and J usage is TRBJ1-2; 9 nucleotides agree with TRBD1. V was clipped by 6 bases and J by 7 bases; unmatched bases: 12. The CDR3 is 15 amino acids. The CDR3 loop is CASRISGQGATGYTF. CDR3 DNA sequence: TGTGCCAGCAGGATATCGGGACAGGGAGCTACTGGCTACACCTTC.

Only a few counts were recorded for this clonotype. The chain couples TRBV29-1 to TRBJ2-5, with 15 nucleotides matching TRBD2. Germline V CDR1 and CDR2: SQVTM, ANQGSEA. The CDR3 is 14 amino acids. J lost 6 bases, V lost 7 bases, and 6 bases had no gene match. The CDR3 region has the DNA TGCAGCGCTGGACTAGCGGGAGGGCTGAAGACCCAGTACTTC. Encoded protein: CSAGLAGGLKTQYF.